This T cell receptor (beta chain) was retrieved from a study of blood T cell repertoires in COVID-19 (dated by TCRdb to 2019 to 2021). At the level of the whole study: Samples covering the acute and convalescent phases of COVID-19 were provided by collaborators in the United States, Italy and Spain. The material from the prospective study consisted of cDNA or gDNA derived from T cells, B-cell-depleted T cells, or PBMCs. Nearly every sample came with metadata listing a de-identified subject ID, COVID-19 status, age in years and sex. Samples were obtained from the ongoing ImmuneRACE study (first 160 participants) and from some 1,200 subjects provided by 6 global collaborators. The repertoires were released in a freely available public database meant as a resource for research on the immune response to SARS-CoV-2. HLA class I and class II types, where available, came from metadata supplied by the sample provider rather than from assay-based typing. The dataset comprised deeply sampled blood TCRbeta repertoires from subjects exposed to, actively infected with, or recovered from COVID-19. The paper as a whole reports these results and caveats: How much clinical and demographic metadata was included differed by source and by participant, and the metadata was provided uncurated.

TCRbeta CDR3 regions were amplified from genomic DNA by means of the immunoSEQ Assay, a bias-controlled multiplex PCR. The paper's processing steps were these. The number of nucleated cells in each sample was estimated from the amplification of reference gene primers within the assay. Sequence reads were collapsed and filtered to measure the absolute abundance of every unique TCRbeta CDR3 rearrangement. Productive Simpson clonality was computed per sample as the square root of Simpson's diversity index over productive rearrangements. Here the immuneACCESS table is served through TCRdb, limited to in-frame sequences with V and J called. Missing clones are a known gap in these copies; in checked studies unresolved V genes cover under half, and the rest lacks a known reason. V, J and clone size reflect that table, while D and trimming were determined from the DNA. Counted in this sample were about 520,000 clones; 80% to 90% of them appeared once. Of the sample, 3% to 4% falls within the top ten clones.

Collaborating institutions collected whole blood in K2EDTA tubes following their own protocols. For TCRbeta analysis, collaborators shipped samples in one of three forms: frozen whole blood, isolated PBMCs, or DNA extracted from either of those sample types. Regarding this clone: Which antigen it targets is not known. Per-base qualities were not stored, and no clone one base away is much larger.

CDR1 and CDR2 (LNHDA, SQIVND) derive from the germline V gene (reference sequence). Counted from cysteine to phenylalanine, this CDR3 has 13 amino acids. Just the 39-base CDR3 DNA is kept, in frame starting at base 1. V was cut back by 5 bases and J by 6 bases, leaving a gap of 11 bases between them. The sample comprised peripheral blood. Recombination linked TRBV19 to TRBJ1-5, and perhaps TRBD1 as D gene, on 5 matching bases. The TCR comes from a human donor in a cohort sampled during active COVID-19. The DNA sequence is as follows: TGTGCCAGTAGTGTGGGGGGTGGTCAGCCCCAGCATTTT. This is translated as CASSVGGGQPQHF.